The present entry profiles one TCR beta chain with its context. The data belong to a study of T cell changes during pregnancy in multiple sclerosis. Looked up from germline, CDR1 is LGHNA and CDR2 is YNFKEQ. CDR3 size: 15 residues. V was cut by 0 bases and J by 4 bases, with 13 bases left in between. Some clones are missing from TCRdb's copy, which holds only in-frame ones; the method was immunoSEQ multiplex PCR. The table lists roughly 38,000 clones, 90% of them singletons. The rearrangement uses TRBV4-2 and TRBJ2-7; D gene uncertain. Material: peripheral blood, obtained in the third trimester of pregnancy. The origin of this receptor is a female donor in good health, enrolled as a control in a pregnancy study. The CDR3 sequence is CASSQDSRAQYEQYF. Here the CDR3 DNA reads TGTGCCAGCAGCCAAGATTCGAGAGCCCAATACGAGCAGTACTTC.